This TCR beta chain was recovered during a study of blood T cell repertoires in COVID-19. Authors' processing steps: Reference gene primer amplification gave nucleated cell count estimates. Clones were sequenced by immunoSEQ multiplex PCR, and TCRdb holds only the in-frame ones, with some missing. V and J calls and clone size follow that table, whereas D and trimming were derived from the DNA. The repertoire includes some 80,000 clones, approximately 82% of them detected once, and 20% to 25% sits in the top ten. The V end was cut by 0 bases, the J end by 9 bases, with 18 bases between. The CDR3 runs to 16 residues. Looked up from germline, CDR1 is MNHEY and CDR2 is SVGAGI.

V usage is TRBV6-5 and J usage is TRBJ2-1, with D tentatively TRBD1 (8 bases). The origin of this receptor is a woman in her forties or fifties with acute or convalescent COVID-19. Sequencing was performed on peripheral blood. CDR3 sequence: CASSYSRGLADIEQFF. The CDR3 bases are TGTGCCAGCAGTTACTCCAGGGGGCTAGCGGACATTGAGCAGTTCTTC.